This TCR beta chain was recovered during a study of blood T cell repertoires in COVID-19 (TCRdb year 2020). About the study as a whole: Samples from collaborators originated in the United States, Italy and Spain and spanned both the acute and convalescent phases of COVID-19. The material from the prospective study consisted of cDNA or gDNA derived from T cells, B-cell-depleted T cells, or PBMCs. Deeply sampled blood TCRbeta repertoires from subjects exposed to, actively infected with, or recovered from COVID-19 were included in the dataset. Samples were obtained from the ongoing ImmuneRACE study (first 160 participants) and from about 1,300 subjects provided by 6 global collaborators. A de-identified subject ID, COVID-19 status, age in years and sex were almost always included in the sample metadata. The repertoires were released in a freely available public database meant as a resource for research on the immune response to SARS-CoV-2. Where available, HLA class I and class II types were taken from metadata supplied by the sample provider and were not determined by assay-based typing. What the study reported, not specific to this receptor: How much clinical and demographic metadata was included differed by source and by participant, and the metadata was provided uncurated.

Participants in the prospective study were enrolled through a virtual design, were aged roughly 18 to 90 years, and lived in roughly 24 United States geographic areas. Cohort assignment in the prospective study relied on participant-reported clinical history from a screening survey and a study questionnaire. Recovered participants in ImmuneRACE Cohort 3 were defined by two consecutive negative NP/OP PCR tests, clearance by a healthcare professional, or resolution of symptoms. Each participant in the prospective study had whole blood, serum and a nasopharyngeal or oropharyngeal swab collected by mobile phlebotomists. Over a roughly 2-month period, participants in the prospective study had the option of providing additional blood draws and questionnaires. Prospective study blood samples were shipped either frozen or at room temperature before DNA extraction. This clone was recorded once. Its antigen remains undetermined. No base quality information exists; no much larger clone differs at one position.

Spanning cysteine to phenylalanine, the CDR3 consists of 20 amino acids. Just CDR3 DNA is preserved here, 60 bases in frame from base 1. According to the germline V gene, CDR1 reads SGHRS and CDR2 reads YFSETQ. Trimming takes 8 bases off V and 7 bases off J; junction bases not matched to a gene: 32. The immunoSEQ Assay, a bias-controlled multiplex PCR, was used to amplify TCRbeta CDR3 regions from genomic DNA. Per the source publication's procedure: Within the assay, amplification of reference gene primers was used to estimate how many nucleated cells each sample contained. To quantify the absolute abundance of each unique TCRbeta CDR3 rearrangement, sequence reads were collapsed and filtered. Productive Simpson clonality was computed per sample as the square root of Simpson's diversity index over productive rearrangements. Here the immuneACCESS table is served through TCRdb, limited to in-frame sequences with V and J called. Missing clones are a known gap in these copies; in checked studies unresolved V genes cover under half, and the rest lacks a known reason. D and trimming come from the DNA, and the V and J calls and clone size come from that table. In this sample the table shows 200,000 to 250,000 clones, approximately 84% of which occur a single time. In total, the top ten clones hold 1.5% to 2% of the sample.

The sequenced sample was PBMCs or T cells enriched from blood (not recorded which). The receptor chain draws on TRBV5-1 and TRBJ1-2, with 7 central nucleotides matching TRBD1. The source is a man aged 40-49 years who had recovered from COVID-19. The DNA sequence reads TGCGCCAGGCGGCTCCGGGGACAGCCTGGGGGTGGAATCAAAGGTTGTGGCTACACCTTC. Its amino acids are CARRLRGQPGGGIKGCGYTF.